This is a list of T cell receptor beta chains from one sample in a study of T cell responses to AZD1222 COVID-19 vaccine. Here immunoSEQ multiplex PCR was the method, and the copy in TCRdb shows in-frame clones only, minus some. The data contain some 83,000 clones, around 89% of them singletons. This sample comprised peripheral blood, obtained 28 days after the second AZD1222 dose. The receptors here all came from an adult who received the AZD1222 COVID-19 vaccine. Each CDR3 is given with its conserved first and last residue. A D gene is named only where the DNA matches it firmly. A row's size may be missing; if present it is once, few, many or a size class.

abundance	v_gene	j_gene	d_gene	CDR3aa	CDR3nt
.	TRBV9	TRBJ1-1	.	CASSVDWSTEAFF	TGTGCCAGCAGCGTAGATTGGAGCACTGAAGCTTTCTTT
.	TRBV29-1	TRBJ1-4	.	CSVEAGKLFF	TGCAGCGTTGAAGCGGGTAAACTGTTTTTT
.	TRBV11-3	TRBJ1-6	.	CASSLPGNSPLHF	TGTGCCAGCAGCTTACCCGGGAATTCACCCCTCCACTTT
.	TRBV29-1	TRBJ1-1	.	CSAGDPYTEAFF	TGCAGCGCCGGGGACCCCTACACTGAAGCTTTCTTT
.	TRBV7-8	TRBJ1-4	.	CASSLAGRGRATNEKLFF	TGTGCCAGCAGCTTAGCGGGCAGGGGTCGGGCAACTAATGAAAAACTGTTTTTT
once	TRBV4-1	TRBJ1-1	.	CASSQNRDTEAFF	TGCGCCAGCAGCCAAAACAGGGACACTGAAGCTTTCTTT
.	TRBV11-2	TRBJ2-2	.	CASSPWVNTGELFF	TGTGCCAGCAGCCCTTGGGTGAACACCGGGGAGCTGTTTTTT
.	TRBV19	TRBJ1-1	TRBD1	CASSISWDRGLGTEAFF	TGTGCCAGTAGTATAAGTTGGGACAGGGGACTCGGCACTGAAGCTTTCTTT
.	TRBV10-3	TRBJ1-2	.	CAISEGQRNYGYTF	TGTGCCATCAGTGAGGGACAGCGTAACTATGGCTACACCTTC
.	TRBV2	TRBJ1-2	.	CASRLRQSSYGYTF	TGTGCCAGCAGACTGAGACAGTCGTCCTATGGCTACACCTTC
.	TRBV11-2	TRBJ1-3	.	CASSPSAEGGPGNTIYF	TGTGCCAGCAGCCCGAGCGCCGAGGGAGGGCCTGGAAACACCATATATTTT
.	TRBV5-6	TRBJ2-5	TRBD2	CASSVWTGGGALMKTQYF	TGTGCCAGCAGCGTCTGGACCGGCGGGGGGGCCCTCATGAAGACCCAGTACTTC
.	TRBV7-7	TRBJ2-1	.	CASSAFTGSSYNEQFF	TGTGCTAGCAGCGCATTTACAGGGAGCTCCTACAATGAGCAGTTCTTC
.	TRBV10-3	TRBJ2-7	.	CAISESDSSYEQYF	TGTGCCATCAGTGAGTCAGACAGCTCCTACGAGCAGTACTTC
.	TRBV7-2	TRBJ2-1	TRBD2	CASSLGGGGPYNEQFF	TGTGCCAGCAGCTTAGGGGGGGGAGGCCCTTACAATGAGCAGTTCTTC
.	TRBV7-8	TRBJ1-6	.	CASSLRPQGLGNSPLHF	TGTGCCAGCAGCTTAAGGCCACAGGGTCTGGGGAATTCACCCCTCCACTTT